This T cell receptor (beta chain) was captured by sequencing in a study of cytomegalovirus exposure and HLA in healthy donors. Across the study: A prior study identified approximately 120 million unique TCR beta sequences from about 200 million T cells. Unique TCRs numbering around 80 million, obtained from HLA-typed donors, made up an early data release. Notes on the study in general: The Asian-associated ancestry cluster reportedly had fewer N-insertions than the roughly 700-donor mean in a later analysis.

Details on this clone: The antigen is not known.

V lost 2 bases, J lost 9 bases, and 7 bases stayed unmatched. This CDR3 has 14 amino acids. Germline V gene lookup returns CDR1 WSHSY and CDR2 SAAADI. The PCR had 60 Vbeta and 13 Jbeta primers. The repertoire was sequenced with immunoSEQ multiplex PCR; TCRdb's copy has only in-frame clones and lacks some. Of under 130,000 clones listed, around three quarters are singletons. The sequencing sample was made of PBMCs. The J gene is TRBJ2-1, the V gene TRBV10-2; the match to TRBD1 covers 7 bases. The sequence was obtained from a woman aged 18 to 35 in good health and CMV-seropositive. CDR3: CASSEHQGTAEQFF. CDR3 sequence (DNA): TGCGCCAGCAGTGAGCATCAGGGGACAGCTGAGCAGTTCTTC.